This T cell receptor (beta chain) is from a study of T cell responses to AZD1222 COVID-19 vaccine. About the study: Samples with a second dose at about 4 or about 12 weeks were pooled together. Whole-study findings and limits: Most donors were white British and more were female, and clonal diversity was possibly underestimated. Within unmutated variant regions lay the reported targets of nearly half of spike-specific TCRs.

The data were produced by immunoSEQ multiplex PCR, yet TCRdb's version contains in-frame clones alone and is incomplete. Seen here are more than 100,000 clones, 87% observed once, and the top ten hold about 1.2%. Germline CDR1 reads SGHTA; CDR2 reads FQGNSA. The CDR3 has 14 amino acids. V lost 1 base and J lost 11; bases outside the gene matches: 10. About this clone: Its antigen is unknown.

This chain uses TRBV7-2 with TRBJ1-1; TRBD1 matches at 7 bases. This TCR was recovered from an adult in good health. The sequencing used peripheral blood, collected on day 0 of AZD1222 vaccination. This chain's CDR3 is CASSLVAQGGTAFF. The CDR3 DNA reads TGTGCCAGCAGCTTAGTCGCCCAGGGGGGGACGGCTTTCTTT.